This T cell receptor (beta chain) was observed in a study of blood T cell repertoires in COVID-19. For the study at large: Researchers got acute and convalescent COVID-19 samples from the United States, Italy and Spain. T cells, B-cell-depleted T cells, or PBMCs supplied cDNA or gDNA.

Original processing methods: The assay estimated nucleated cells by amplifying reference gene primers. Sequencing used immunoSEQ multiplex PCR; TCRdb keeps in-frame clones, though not all of them. The V and J calls and clone size are taken from that table; D and trimming were inferred from the DNA. This sample carries approximately 63,000 clones, about 90% of them seen once, and the ten largest clones take roughly 18%. Trimming at V came to 1 base and at J to 2 bases, leaving 2 bases not matched to a gene. CDR1 and CDR2 (germline): LGHNA, YSLEER. CDR3 length: 14 residues. Sample: peripheral blood. This clonotype originated in a woman of 80 years or more with active COVID-19. V usage is TRBV4-3 and J usage is TRBJ2-7, with 7 bases that match TRBD1. CDR3 DNA: TGCGCCAGCAGCCAAGCCCAGGGGGCCTACGAGCAGTACTTC. Residues: CASSQAQGAYEQYF.